One T cell receptor beta chain is described in this entry. The antigen is not known. It was the approximately 120-subject validation cohort, separate from the roughly 700-subject first cohort, to which the donors belonged. Per germline, CDR1 GTSNPN and CDR2 SVGIG (reference sequence). V gave up 1 base and J gave up 4 bases; unmatched junction bases: 9. The CDR3 is made up of 15 amino acids. This entry comes from a study of cytomegalovirus exposure and HLA in healthy donors. Findings and limits, study-wide: Overall, about 160 TCR beta chains were annotated as cytomegalovirus-associated. Later, an analysis found that TCR clusters from the first cohort tended to co-occur in the roughly 110 validation repertoires.

The assay was immunoSEQ multiplex PCR, and TCRdb's table has in-frame clones only and misses some. The table lists about 110,000 clones, around nine tenths of them singletons. The sequence was collected from a woman aged 18-29 years in good health and CMV-seronegative. Sequenced sample: PBMCs. This chain links TRBV30 with TRBJ1-2; 7 bases fit TRBD1. The CDR3 DNA reads TGTGCCTGGAGTGGCCAGGGGGTGGGCATCTATGGCTACACCTTC. Amino acids: CAWSGQGVGIYGYTF.